The next 5 T cell receptor beta chains were all read from a single sample in a study of T cells in Graves' hyperthyroidism and ophthalmopathy. RNA transcripts provided the source from which TCR beta CDR3 regions were amplified. A first-round RT-PCR of the TCR CDR3 used the HTBI primer set. TCRdb reprocessed the multiplex PCR reads via MiXCR and lists one record per CDR3 protein. The sample lists more than 250,000 distinct CDR3 sequences, 15% occurring once. Source material: blood. The source of these receptors is a woman aged 45-65 years with Graves' hyperthyroidism that later progressed to Graves' ophthalmopathy.

In its sample, this clonotype was seen many times. The chain links TRBV3-1 to TRBJ2-2, with D unresolved. CDR1 and CDR2 (germline): LGHDT, YNNKEL (reference sequence). The CDR3 contains 13 residues. Trimming shortened V by 1 base and J by 5 bases, and 5 bases separated the two germline ends. The DNA of the CDR3 is TGTGCCAGCAGCCAAGGGGGAACCGGGGAGCTGTTTTTT. It translates to CASSQGGTGELFF.

The table lists this clonotype with many counts. The chain has TRBV7-9 and TRBJ1-1; no reliable D call. The CDR3 contains 13 residues. Germline assignment: CDR1 SEHNR and CDR2 FQNEAQ (reference sequence). Between the trimmed V and J ends, which lost 2 bases and 0 bases, there was a span of 4 bases. CDR3 sequence reads: CASSLLVNTEAFF. CDR3 coding DNA: TGTGCCAGCAGCTTATTAGTGAACACTGAAGCTTTCTTT.

V gene TRBV19 combines with J gene TRBJ1-5; no firm D call. Per the germline V gene, CDR1 is LNHDA and CDR2 is SQIVND (reference sequence). The CDR3 has 14 amino acids. Deletions cut 6 bases from V and 1 base from J, with 10 bases between. This CDR3 reads CASRALFSNQPQHF. The CDR3 nucleotides read TGTGCCAGTAGGGCACTCTTCAGCAATCAGCCCCAGCATTTT.

Only a few counts were recorded for this clonotype. V gene TRBV20-1 combines with J gene TRBJ1-1, with D possibly being TRBD1 (6 bases). This CDR3 spans 13 amino acids. Germline V CDR1 and CDR2: DFQATT, SNEGSKA (reference sequence). The V gene lost 0 bases and the J gene lost 5 bases, with 10 bases spanning the gap. This CDR3 is CSAREGAGTEAFF. The CDR3 DNA reads TGCAGTGCTAGAGAGGGGGCGGGGACTGAAGCTTTCTTT.

At least ten counts were recorded for this clonotype. The chain links TRBV28 to TRBJ2-1; possibly TRBD2 for D (6 bases). This CDR3 region has 15 residues. The germline gives CDR1 MDHEN, CDR2 SYDVKM. V lost 2 bases to trimming and J lost 6 bases, with 14 bases between them. CDR3 region: CASSLGGTGGNEQFF. CDR3 nucleotides: TGTGCCAGCAGTTTAGGCGGAACCGGGGGCAATGAGCAGTTCTTC.